The 5 T cell receptor beta chains reported below all come from one sample, sequenced in a study of T cell clonotyping in hematopoietic cell transplantation. TCRdb keeps only in-frame clones here, not all; method: immunoSEQ multiplex PCR. Here the sample spans some 9,400 clones, 60% to 80% being singletons. The sample in question was PBMCs, obtained 180 days after allogeneic stem cell transplant. The receptors derive from a male patient aged 40-50 years who had an allogeneic stem cell transplant from a related donor, so the T cells may come from the graft donor. Some clones in this sample may be carry-over from other donors' samples.

V gene TRBV19 combines with J gene TRBJ1-5; D is uncertain. Trimming removed 3 bases from V and 3 bases from J, with 6 bases in between. The CDR3 has 13 amino acids. Looked up from germline, CDR1 is LNHDA and CDR2 is SQIVND (reference sequence). CDR3 in DNA: TGTGCCAGTAGTATGACGGCCAATCAGCCCCAGCATTTT. Protein: CASSMTANQPQHF.

The chain is built from TRBV6-5 and TRBJ1-5, with a possible D match to TRBD1 (5 bases). Per germline, CDR1 MNHEY and CDR2 SVGAGI. V was cut by 6 bases and J by 5 bases, with 14 bases left in between. The CDR3 length is 14 residues. CDR3 residues: CASSDGQPHQPQHF. In DNA form, the CDR3 reads TGTGCCAGCAGCGACGGACAACCTCATCAGCCCCAGCATTTT.

CDR3: CASSLGLGQGATEAFF. DNA of the CDR3: TGTGCCAGCAGCTTAGGGCTGGGACAGGGGGCAACTGAAGCTTTCTTT. The chain joins TRBV7-2 to TRBJ1-1; TRBD1 aligns across 12 bases. Trimming took 1 base from V and 5 from J; bases not matched to a gene: 5. The CDR3 is made up of 16 amino acids. Germline lookup yields CDR1 SGHTA and CDR2 FQGNSA.

The CDR3: CASRAGTGTAEQYF. The CDR3 DNA reads as TGTGCCAGCAGGGCCGGGACAGGGACCGCCGAGCAGTACTTC. The chain uses TRBV28 and TRBJ2-7; 9 bases are a match to TRBD1. V shed 6 bases and J 6 bases; nucleotides not matched to a gene: 9. This CDR3 has 14 amino acids. Germline V gene sequence: CDR1 MDHEN, CDR2 SYDVKM.

The gene calls are TRBV5-1 and TRBJ1-2; 7 bases are shared with TRBD1. Germline values: CDR1 SGHRS, CDR2 YFSETQ. There are 13 residues in the CDR3. The junction had 3 bases not matched to a gene; V was cut back by 3 bases and J by 4 bases. CDR3 in amino acids: CASSWDSTYGYTF. CDR3 bases: TGCGCCAGCAGCTGGGACAGCACCTATGGCTACACCTTC.